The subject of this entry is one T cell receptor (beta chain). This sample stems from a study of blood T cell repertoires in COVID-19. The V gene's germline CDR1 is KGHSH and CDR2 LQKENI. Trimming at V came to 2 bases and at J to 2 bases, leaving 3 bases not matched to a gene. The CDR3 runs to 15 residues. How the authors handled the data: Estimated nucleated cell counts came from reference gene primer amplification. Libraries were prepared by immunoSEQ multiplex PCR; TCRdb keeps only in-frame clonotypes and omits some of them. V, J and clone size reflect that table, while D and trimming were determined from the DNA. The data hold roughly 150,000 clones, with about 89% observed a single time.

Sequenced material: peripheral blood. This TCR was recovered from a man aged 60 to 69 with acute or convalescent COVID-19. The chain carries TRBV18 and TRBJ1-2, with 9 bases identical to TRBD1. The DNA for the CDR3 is TGTGCCAGCTCACCAGCGGGACAGGGAAACTATGGCTACACCTTC. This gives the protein CASSPAGQGNYGYTF.